This TCR beta chain was profiled in a study of radiotherapy plus CTLA-4 blockade in lung cancer. Study details: For 15% to 20% of patients, objective responses occurred, and about 34% had disease control.

Here immunoSEQ multiplex PCR was the method, and the copy in TCRdb shows in-frame clones only, minus some. The sample records 45,000 or so clones, around 77% being singletons. This CDR3 is 14 amino acids long. V was pared by 4 bases and J by 5 bases, with 5 bases of the junction left unmatched. Germline loops: CDR1 MRHNA, CDR2 SNTAGT. The V call is TRBV6-4, the J call TRBJ2-1; 7 bases match TRBD1. Sample: peripheral blood, taken from a patient treated with radiotherapy plus ipilimumab. The sequence derives from a human donor with non-small cell lung cancer who had stable disease on radiotherapy plus ipilimumab. The CDR3 spells CASSVEQGDNEQFF. The CDR3 bases are TGTGCCAGCAGTGTGGAGCAGGGGGACAATGAGCAGTTCTTC.